The clone carrying this T cell receptor beta chain was recorded at least ten times. Antigen: not known. Germline V gene sequence: CDR1 MNHEY, CDR2 SMNVEV (reference sequence). Trimming at V came to 4 bases and at J to 3 bases, leaving 7 bases not matched to a gene. The CDR3 length is 15 residues. These data are taken from a study of T cell repertoires in cytomegalovirus infection. Study summary: It can be stated that public TCR beta signatures indicated CMV infection as well as a matching HLA type. General study results and limits: HLA-C-restricted CMV clonotypes gave the most frequent clonotype in two of eight donors.

One entry per CDR3 protein results from TCRdb running MiXCR on the reads. The data hold 500,000 or so distinct CDR3 sequences, with 15% to 20% observed a single time. The TCR was taken from a human donor in good health (CMV status not recorded). Some clones in this sample may be carry-over from other donors' samples. Specimen: CD8+ T cells from PBMCs. The chain has TRBV27 and TRBJ1-1; 8 bases match TRBD1. CDR3 DNA sequence: TGTGCCAGCAGTTCTCGCCAGGGGGCCGACACTGAAGCTTTCTTT. Translated, it gives CASSSRQGADTEAFF.